The 10 T cell receptor beta chains reported below all come from one sample, sequenced in a study of cytomegalovirus exposure and HLA in healthy donors. The study ran its PCR with 60 Vbeta and 13 Jbeta primers. TCRdb's copy holds only in-frame clones and misses some; the assay was immunoSEQ multiplex PCR. The sample has fewer than 85,000 clones, 80% to 90% seen once. Specimen: PBMCs. These receptors were taken from a man in his sixties or seventies in good health and CMV-seropositive.

The chain combines TRBV5-6 with TRBJ1-2; D is undetermined. There are 14 residues in the CDR3. V was clipped by 1 base and J by 4 bases, with 11 bases between them. CDR1 SGHDT and CDR2 YYEEEE come from the germline V gene. The CDR3 DNA sequence: TGTGCCAGCAGCTTGACCACGACAAGCTATGGCTACACCTTC. It is translated as CASSLTTTSYGYTF.

This clone came up a few times. This chain links TRBV4-3 with TRBJ2-7; D possibly corresponds to TRBD2 (6 bases). Trimming removed 1 base from V and 2 bases from J, with 12 bases in between. Germline lookup yields CDR1 LGHNA and CDR2 YSLEER. The CDR3 is 15 residues long. Here the CDR3 reads CASSQGSSGTYEQYF. The DNA of the CDR3 is TGCGCCAGCAGCCAAGGCAGTAGCGGTACCTACGAGCAGTACTTC.

There are a few counts of this clone. V and J are TRBV2 and TRBJ2-2, with TRBD1 matching over 7 bases. Unmatched junction bases numbered 9, after V lost 7 bases and J lost 4 bases. The CDR3 covers 15 residues. CDR1 is SNHLY, CDR2 FYNNEI, per germline. This CDR3 is CASTLRQGSTGELFF. CDR3 bases: TGTGCCAGCACCCTTCGACAGGGATCCACCGGGGAGCTGTTTTTT.

The chain carries TRBV18 and TRBJ2-1, with D unclear. The CDR3 has 14 residues. V shed 0 bases and J shed 3 bases, with 6 bases lying between them. The germline CDR1 and CDR2 sequences are KGHSH and LQKENI. CDR3 residues: CASSPPSNYNEQFF. In nucleotides, the CDR3 is TGTGCCAGCTCACCACCGTCTAACTACAATGAGCAGTTCTTC.

The sample holds a few counts of this clone. This chain connects TRBV29-1 to TRBJ1-2; 9 nucleotides agree with TRBD1. There are 15 residues in the CDR3. Per the germline V gene, CDR1 is SQVTM and CDR2 is ANQGSEA. The J segment lost 2 bases and the V segment lost 7 bases, leaving 11 bases of the junction unmatched. The CDR3 here is CSAGAGTGRNYGYTF. In DNA, the CDR3 is TGCAGCGCTGGGGCAGGGACAGGGAGAAACTATGGCTACACCTTC.

CDR3 amino acids: CASSSPGGDGKTQYF. In nucleotides, the CDR3 is TGCGCCAGCAGCTCCCCTGGAGGGGATGGGAAGACCCAGTACTTC. The chain employs TRBV5-1 and TRBJ2-5, with a tentative D call TRBD2 (6 bases). CDR3 length: 15 amino acids. Germline CDR1 SGHRS, CDR2 YFSETQ. The ends were cut back, 3 bases at V and 6 bases at J, with 18 bases in the middle.

The gene calls are TRBV30 and TRBJ2-2; 8 bases are a match to TRBD1. With V trimmed by 3 bases and J by 7 bases, 19 bases remained unmatched. CDR1 GTSNPN and CDR2 SVGIG come from the germline V gene (reference sequence). The length of the CDR3 is 18 residues. CDR3 residues: CAWSPGLDRGFIVGELFF. CDR3 DNA: TGTGCCTGGAGCCCCGGACTCGACAGGGGTTTTATTGTCGGGGAGCTGTTTTTT.

The chain uses TRBV5-1 and TRBJ2-3; TRBD1 aligns across 7 bases. V gave up 0 bases and J gave up 5 bases; unmatched junction bases: 9. Germline V gene sequence: CDR1 SGHRS, CDR2 YFSETQ. The CDR3 contains 16 residues. The CDR3 spells CASSLEGGQGVDTQYF. The CDR3 DNA follows: TGCGCCAGCAGCTTGGAAGGGGGCCAAGGTGTAGATACGCAGTATTTT.

This clone is a singleton in its sample. J is TRBJ2-5 and V is TRBV7-2; TRBD2 matches 11 bases. Germline CDR1 and CDR2: SGHTA and FQGNSA. V dropped 5 bases and J dropped 5; count of bases not matched to a gene: 13. The CDR3 totals 17 residues. CDR3 coding DNA: TGTGCCAGCAGCCTGACCCTAAGGACTAGCGGGTTTGAGACCCAGTACTTC. This sequence encodes CASSLTLRTSGFETQYF.

The rearrangement uses TRBV7-9 and TRBJ2-3, with D possibly TRBD1 on 5 matching bases. V was clipped by 4 bases and J by 5 bases, with 10 bases between them. The CDR3 runs to 13 residues. Germline lookup yields CDR1 SEHNR and CDR2 FQNEAQ (reference sequence). CDR3 sequence: CASSSAGLDTQYF. The DNA of the CDR3 is TGTGCCAGCAGCTCGGCAGGGTTAGATACGCAGTATTTT.